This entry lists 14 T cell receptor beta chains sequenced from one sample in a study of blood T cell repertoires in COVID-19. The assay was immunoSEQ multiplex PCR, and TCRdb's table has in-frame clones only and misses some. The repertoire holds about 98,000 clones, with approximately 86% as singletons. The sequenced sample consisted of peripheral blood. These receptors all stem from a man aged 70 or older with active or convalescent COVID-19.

This CDR3 is CASSSVGGNGYTF. The CDR3 nucleotides are TGTGCCAGCAGCTCTGTAGGCGGGAACGGCTACACCTTC. The rearrangement links TRBV7-2 to TRBJ1-2, with unresolved D. V lost 4 bases and J 8 bases, leaving 14 bases between the germline ends. CDR1 and CDR2 from the germline V gene are SGHTA and FQGNSA. The CDR3 consists of 13 residues.

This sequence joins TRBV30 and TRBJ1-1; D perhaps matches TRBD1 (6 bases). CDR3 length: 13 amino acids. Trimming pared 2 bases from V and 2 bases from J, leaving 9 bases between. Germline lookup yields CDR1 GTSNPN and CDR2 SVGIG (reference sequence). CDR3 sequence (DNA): TGTGCCTGGAGTCAGACAGGAAACACTGAAGCTTTCTTT. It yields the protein CAWSQTGNTEAFF.

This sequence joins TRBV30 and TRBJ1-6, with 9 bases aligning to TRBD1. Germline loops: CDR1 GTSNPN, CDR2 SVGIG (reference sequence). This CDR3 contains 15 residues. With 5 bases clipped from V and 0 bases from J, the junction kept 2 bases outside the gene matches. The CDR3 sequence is CAWGQGSSYNSPLHF. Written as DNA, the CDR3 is TGTGCCTGGGGACAGGGGAGCTCCTATAATTCACCCCTCCACTTT.

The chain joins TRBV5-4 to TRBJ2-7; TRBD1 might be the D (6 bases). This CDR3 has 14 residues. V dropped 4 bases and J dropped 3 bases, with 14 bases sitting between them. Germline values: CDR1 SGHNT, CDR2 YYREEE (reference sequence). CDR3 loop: CASSPQGTSYEQYF. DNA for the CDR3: TGTGCCAGCAGCCCCCAGGGGACCAGCTACGAGCAGTACTTC.

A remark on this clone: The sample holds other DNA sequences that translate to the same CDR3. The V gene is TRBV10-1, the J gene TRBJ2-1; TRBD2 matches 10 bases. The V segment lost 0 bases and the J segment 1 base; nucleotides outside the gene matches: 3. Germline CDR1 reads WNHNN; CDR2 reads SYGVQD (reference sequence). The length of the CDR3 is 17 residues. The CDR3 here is CASSESASGGSYNEQFF. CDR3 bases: TGCGCCAGCAGTGAGTCTGCTAGCGGGGGTTCCTACAATGAGCAGTTCTTC.

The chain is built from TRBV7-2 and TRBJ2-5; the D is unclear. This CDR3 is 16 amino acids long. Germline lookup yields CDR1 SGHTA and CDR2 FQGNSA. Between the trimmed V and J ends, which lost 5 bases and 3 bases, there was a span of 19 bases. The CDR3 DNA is TGTGCCAGCAGCCCAATCATTATAGCCAGTAAAGAGACCCAGTACTTC. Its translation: CASSPIIIASKETQYF.

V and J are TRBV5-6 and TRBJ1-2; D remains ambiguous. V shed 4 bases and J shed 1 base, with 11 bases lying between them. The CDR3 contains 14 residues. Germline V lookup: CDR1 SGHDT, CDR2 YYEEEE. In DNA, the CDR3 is TGTGCCAGCAGCCTTCGGGGTAATAACTATGGCTACACCTTC. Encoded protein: CASSLRGNNYGYTF.

CDR3 loop: CASSQTYPPNTGELFF. CDR3 DNA sequence: TGCGCCAGCAGCCAGACATACCCTCCCAACACCGGGGAGCTGTTTTTT. The V call is TRBV4-1, the J call TRBJ2-2, with D uncertain. The CDR3 extends over 16 amino acids. CDR1 and CDR2 from the germline V gene are MGHRA and YSYEKL. The germline V and J ends were trimmed by 3 bases and 2 bases, with 13 bases remaining between them.

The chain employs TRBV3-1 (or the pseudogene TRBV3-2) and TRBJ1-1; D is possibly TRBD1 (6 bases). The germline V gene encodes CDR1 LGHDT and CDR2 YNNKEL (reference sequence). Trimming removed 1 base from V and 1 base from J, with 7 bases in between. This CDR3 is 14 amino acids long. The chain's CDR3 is CASSQGGGNTEAFF. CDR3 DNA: TGTGCCAGCAGCCAAGGAGGGGGGAACACTGAAGCTTTCTTT.

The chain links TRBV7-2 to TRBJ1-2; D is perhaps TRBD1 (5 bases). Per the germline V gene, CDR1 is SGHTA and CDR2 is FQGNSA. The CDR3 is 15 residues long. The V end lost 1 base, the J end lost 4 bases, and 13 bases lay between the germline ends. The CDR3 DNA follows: TGTGCCAGCAGCTTAGGATCGGCAGGGTCCTATGGCTACACCTTC. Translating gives CASSLGSAGSYGYTF. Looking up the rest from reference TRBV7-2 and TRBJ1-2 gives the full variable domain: GAGVSQSPSNKVTEKGKDVELRCDPISGHTALYWYRQSLGQGLEFLIYFQGNSAPDKSGLPSDRFSAERTGGSVSTLTIQRTQQEDSAVYLCASSLGSAGSYGYTFGSGTRLTVV.

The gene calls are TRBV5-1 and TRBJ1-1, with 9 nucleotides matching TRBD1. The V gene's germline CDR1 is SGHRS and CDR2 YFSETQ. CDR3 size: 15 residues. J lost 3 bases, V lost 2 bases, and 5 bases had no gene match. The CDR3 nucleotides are TGCGCCAGCAGCTTCGGACAGGGGACCTACACTGAAGCTTTCTTT. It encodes CASSFGQGTYTEAFF.

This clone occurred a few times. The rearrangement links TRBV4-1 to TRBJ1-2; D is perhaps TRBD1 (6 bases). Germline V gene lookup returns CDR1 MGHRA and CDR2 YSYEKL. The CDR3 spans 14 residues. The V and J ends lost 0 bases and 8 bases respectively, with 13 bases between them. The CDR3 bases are TGCGCCAGCAGCCAAGATTACGCTAGGGGGGGCTACACCTTC. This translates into CASSQDYARGGYTF.

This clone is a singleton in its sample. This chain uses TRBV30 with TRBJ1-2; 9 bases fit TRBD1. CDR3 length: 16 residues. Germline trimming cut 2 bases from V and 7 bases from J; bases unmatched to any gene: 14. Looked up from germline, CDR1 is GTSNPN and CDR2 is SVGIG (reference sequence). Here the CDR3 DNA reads TGTGCCTGGAGTCCAATGGACAGGGGCGATTTGCGTGGCTACACCTTC. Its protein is CAWSPMDRGDLRGYTF.

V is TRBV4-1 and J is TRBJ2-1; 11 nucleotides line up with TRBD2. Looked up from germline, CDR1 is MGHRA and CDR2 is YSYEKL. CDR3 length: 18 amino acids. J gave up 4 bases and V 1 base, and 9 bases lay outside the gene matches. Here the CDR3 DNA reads TGCGCCAGCAGCCAAGTGGACCTGGGACTAGCGGCGTACAATGAGCAGTTCTTC. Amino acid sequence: CASSQVDLGLAAYNEQFF.